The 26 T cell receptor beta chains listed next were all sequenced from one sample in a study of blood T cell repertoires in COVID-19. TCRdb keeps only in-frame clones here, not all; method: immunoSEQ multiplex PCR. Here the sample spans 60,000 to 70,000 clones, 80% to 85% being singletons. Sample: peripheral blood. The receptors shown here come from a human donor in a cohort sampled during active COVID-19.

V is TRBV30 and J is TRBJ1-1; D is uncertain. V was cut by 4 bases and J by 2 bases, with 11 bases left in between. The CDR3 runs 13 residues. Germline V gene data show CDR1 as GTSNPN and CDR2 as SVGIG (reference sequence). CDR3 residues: CAWILQPNTEAFF. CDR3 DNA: TGTGCCTGGATCTTACAGCCTAACACTGAAGCTTTCTTT.

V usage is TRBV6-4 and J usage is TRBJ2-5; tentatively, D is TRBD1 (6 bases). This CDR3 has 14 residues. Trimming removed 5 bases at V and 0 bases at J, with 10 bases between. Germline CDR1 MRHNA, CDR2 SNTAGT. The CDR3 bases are TGTGCCAGCAGTCCGACAGGAAACCAAGAGACCCAGTACTTC. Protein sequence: CASSPTGNQETQYF.

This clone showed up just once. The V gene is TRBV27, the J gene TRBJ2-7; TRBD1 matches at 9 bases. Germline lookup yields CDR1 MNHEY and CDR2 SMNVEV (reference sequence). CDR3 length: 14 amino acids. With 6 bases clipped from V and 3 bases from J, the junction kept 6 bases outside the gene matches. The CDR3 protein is CASSPDRGGYEQYF. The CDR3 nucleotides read TGTGCCAGCAGCCCGGACAGGGGAGGCTACGAGCAGTACTTC.

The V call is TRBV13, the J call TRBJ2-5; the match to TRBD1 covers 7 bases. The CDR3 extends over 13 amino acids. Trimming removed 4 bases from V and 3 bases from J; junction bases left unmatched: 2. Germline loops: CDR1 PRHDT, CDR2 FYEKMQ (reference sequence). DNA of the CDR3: TGTGCCAGCAGCTACGGACAGGAAGAGACCCAGTACTTC. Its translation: CASSYGQEETQYF. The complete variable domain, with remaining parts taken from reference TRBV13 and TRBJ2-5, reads AAGVIQSPRHLIKEKRETATLKCYPIPRHDTVYWYQQGPGQDPQFLISFYEKMQSDKGSIPDRFSAQQFSDYHSELNMSSLELGDSALYFCASSYGQEETQYFGPGTRLLVL.

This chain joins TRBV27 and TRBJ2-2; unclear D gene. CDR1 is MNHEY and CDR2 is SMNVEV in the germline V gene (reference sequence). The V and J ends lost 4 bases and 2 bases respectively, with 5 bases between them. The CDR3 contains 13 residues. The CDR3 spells CASSSLNTGELFF. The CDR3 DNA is TGTGCCAGCAGTTCCCTTAACACCGGGGAGCTGTTTTTT.

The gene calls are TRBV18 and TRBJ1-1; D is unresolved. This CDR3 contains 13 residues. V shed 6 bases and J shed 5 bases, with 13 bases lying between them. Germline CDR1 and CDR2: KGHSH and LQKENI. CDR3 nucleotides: TGTGCCAGCTCTTATTCGGAACAGACTGAAGCTTTCTTT. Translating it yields CASSYSEQTEAFF.

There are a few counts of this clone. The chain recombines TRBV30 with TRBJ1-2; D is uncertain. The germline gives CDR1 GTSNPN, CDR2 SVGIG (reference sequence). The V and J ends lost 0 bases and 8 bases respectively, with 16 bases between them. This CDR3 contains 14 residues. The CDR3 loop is CAWSVWRMRRGYTF. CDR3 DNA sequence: TGTGCCTGGAGTGTATGGAGGATGAGGAGGGGCTACACCTTC.

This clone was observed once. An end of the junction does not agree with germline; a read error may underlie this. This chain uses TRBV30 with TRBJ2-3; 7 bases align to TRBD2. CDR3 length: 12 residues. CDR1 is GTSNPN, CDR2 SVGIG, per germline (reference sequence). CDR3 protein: CAWSVTTGGAHF. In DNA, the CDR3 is TGTGCCTGGAGTGTAACGACGGGGGGTGCGCATTTT.

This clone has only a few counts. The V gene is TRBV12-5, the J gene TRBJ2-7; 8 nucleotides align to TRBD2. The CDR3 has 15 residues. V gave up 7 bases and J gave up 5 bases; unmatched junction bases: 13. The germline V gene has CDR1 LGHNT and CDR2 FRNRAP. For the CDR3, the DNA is TGTGCTAGTGCCACCTCGGGCACCGGGGGGGACGAGCAGTACTTC. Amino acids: CASATSGTGGDEQYF.

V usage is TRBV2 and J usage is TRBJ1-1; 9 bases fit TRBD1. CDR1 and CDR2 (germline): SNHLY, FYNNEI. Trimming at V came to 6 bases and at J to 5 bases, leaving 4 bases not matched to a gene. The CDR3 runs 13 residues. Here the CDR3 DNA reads TGTGCCAGCAGGGCCGGGACAGGGACTGAAGCTTTCTTT. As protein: CASRAGTGTEAFF.

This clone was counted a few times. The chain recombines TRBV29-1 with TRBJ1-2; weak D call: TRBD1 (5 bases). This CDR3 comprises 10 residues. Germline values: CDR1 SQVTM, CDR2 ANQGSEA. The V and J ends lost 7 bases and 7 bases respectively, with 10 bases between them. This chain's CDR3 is CSAGQGGYTF. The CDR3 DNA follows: TGCAGCGCCGGGCAGGGTGGCTACACCTTC.

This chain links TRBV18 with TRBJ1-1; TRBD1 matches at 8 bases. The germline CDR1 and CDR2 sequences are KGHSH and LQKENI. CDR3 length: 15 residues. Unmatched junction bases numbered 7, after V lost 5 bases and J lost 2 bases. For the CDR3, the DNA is TGTGCCAGCTCAGGATTGACAGGGGATAACACTGAAGCTTTCTTT. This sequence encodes CASSGLTGDNTEAFF.

The DNA of the CDR3 is TGTGCCAGCAGACTAGACGGGGACTATGGCTACACCTTC. Amino acid sequence: CASRLDGDYGYTF. The J gene is TRBJ1-2, the V gene TRBV14, with D hard to call. Germline V gene sequence: CDR1 SGHDN, CDR2 FVKESK. Trimming shortened V by 6 bases and J by 3 bases, and 11 bases separated the two germline ends. The CDR3 is made up of 13 amino acids.

In DNA, the CDR3 is TGTGCCAGCAGCCATGACAGGGGAGGACATGGCTACACCTTC. It codes for CASSHDRGGHGYTF. This chain connects TRBV3-1 (or the pseudogene TRBV3-2) to TRBJ1-2; 8 bases line up with TRBD1. Germline CDR1 is LGHDT and CDR2 is YNNKEL (reference sequence). CDR3 length: 14 amino acids. J lost 6 bases, V lost 3 bases, and 6 bases had no gene match.

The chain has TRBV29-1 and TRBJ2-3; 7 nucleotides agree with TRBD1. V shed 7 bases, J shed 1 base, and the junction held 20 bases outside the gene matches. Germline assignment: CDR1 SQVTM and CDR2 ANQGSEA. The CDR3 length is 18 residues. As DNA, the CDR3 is TGCAGCGCCCGAGGACCCTCGGGACAGTCTTTCGGCACAGATACGCAGTATTTT. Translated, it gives CSARGPSGQSFGTDTQYF.

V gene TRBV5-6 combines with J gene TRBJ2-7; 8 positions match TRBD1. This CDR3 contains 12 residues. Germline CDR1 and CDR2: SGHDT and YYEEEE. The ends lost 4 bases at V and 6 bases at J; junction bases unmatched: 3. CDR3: CASSRTGSEQYF. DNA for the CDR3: TGTGCCAGCAGCAGGACAGGGAGCGAGCAGTACTTC. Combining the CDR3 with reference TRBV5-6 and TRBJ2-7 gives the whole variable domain DAGVTQSPTHLIKTRGQQVTLRCSPKSGHDTVSWYQQALGQGPQFIFQYYEEEERQRGNFPDRFSGHQFPNYSSELNVNALLLGDSALYLCASSRTGSEQYFGPGTRLTVT.

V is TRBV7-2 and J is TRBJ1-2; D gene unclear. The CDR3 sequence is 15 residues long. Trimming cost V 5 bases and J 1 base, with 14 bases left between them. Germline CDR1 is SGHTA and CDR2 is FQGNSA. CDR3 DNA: TGTGCCAGCAGCCCACGCGCGACACTTAACTATGGCTACACCTTC. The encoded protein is CASSPRATLNYGYTF.

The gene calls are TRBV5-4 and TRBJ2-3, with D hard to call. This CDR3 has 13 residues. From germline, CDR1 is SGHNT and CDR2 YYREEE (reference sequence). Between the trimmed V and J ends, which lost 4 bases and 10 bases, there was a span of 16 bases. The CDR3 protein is CASSQPRGLPQYF. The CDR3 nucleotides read TGTGCCAGCAGCCAACCGAGAGGCCTTCCGCAGTATTTT.

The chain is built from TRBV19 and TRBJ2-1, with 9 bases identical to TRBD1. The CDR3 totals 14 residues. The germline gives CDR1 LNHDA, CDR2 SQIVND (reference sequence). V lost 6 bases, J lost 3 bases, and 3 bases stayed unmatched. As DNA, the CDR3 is TGTGCCAGTAGGGGACAGGGATACTACAATGAGCAGTTCTTC. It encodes CASRGQGYYNEQFF.

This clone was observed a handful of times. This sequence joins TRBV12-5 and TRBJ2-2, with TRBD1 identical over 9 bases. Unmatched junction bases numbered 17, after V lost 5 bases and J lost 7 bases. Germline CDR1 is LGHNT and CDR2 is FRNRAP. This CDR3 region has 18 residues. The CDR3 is CASGPPPLGTGMYGELFF. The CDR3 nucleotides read TGTGCTAGTGGTCCTCCTCCCTTGGGGACAGGGATGTACGGGGAGCTGTTTTTT. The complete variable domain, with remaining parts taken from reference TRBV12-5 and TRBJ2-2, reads DARVTQTPRHKVTEMGQEVTMRCQPILGHNTVFWYRQTMMQGLELLAYFRNRAPLDDSGMPKDRFSAEMPDATLATLKIQPSEPRDSAVYFCASGPPPLGTGMYGELFFGEGSRLTVL.

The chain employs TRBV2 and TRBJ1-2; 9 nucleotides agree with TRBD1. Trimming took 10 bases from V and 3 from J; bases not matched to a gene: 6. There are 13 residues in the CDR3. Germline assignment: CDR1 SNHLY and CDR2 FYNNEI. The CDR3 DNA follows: TGTGCCAATCCGGGACAGGGACACTATGGCTACACCTTC. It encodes CANPGQGHYGYTF.

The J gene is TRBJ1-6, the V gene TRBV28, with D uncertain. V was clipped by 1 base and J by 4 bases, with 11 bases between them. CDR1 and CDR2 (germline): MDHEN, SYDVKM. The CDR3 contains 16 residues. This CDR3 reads CASSLSAGGYNSPLHF. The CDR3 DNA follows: TGTGCCAGCAGTTTATCTGCAGGCGGGTATAATTCACCCCTCCACTTT.

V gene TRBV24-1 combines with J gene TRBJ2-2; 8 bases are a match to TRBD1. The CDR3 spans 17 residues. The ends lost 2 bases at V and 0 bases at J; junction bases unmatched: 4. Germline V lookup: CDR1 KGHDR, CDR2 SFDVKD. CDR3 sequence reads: CATSDSGGQANTGELFF. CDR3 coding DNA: TGTGCCACCAGTGATTCTGGGGGACAGGCGAACACCGGGGAGCTGTTTTTT.

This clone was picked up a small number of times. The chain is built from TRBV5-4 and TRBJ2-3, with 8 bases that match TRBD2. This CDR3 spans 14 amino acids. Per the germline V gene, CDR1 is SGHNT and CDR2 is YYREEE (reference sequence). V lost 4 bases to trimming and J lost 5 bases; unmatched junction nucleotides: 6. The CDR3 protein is CASSAGTRVDTQYF. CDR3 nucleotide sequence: TGTGCCAGCAGCGCCGGGACTAGAGTAGATACGCAGTATTTT.

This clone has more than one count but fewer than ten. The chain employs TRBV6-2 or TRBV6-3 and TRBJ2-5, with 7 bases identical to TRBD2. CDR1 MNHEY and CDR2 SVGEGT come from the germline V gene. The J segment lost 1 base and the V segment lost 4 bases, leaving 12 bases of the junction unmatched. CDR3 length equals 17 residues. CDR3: CASSSGRTSVVQETQYF. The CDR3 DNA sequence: TGTGCCAGCAGTTCCGGTCGGACTAGTGTCGTCCAAGAGACCCAGTACTTC.

The CDR3 DNA reads as TGTGCCAGCAGCGGCCGGGACAGCTCCCTAAAGCAGTTCTTC. It yields the protein CASSGRDSSLKQFF. The J gene is TRBJ2-1, the V gene TRBV9; 7 nucleotides agree with TRBD1. Trimming removed 3 bases from V and 11 bases from J; junction bases left unmatched: 11. The CDR3 spans 14 residues. Looked up from germline, CDR1 is SGDLS and CDR2 is YYNGEE.